The 13 T cell receptor beta chains presented below share a single source sample, sequenced in a study of identical twins. One entry per CDR3 protein, called by TCRdb with MiXCR from the 5' RACE reads. The sample has under 900,000 distinct CDR3 sequences, about 20% seen once; the top ten hold roughly 14%. These data were also filed under a second study, of T cells expressing NK-cell markers.

Input material: PBMCs. These receptors were obtained from a woman younger than 35 in good health.

CDR3 loop: CASSKGSGTAQETQYF. For the CDR3, the DNA is TGTGCCAGCAGCAAAGGGAGCGGGACAGCACAAGAGACCCAGTACTTC. The chain links TRBV21-1 to TRBJ2-5; the table's D gene call, TRBD1, was not cross checked with the DNA. TRBV21-1 is shown as a pseudogene. The CDR3 consists of 16 residues.

Ten or more counts support this clonotype. This rearrangement joins TRBV12-3 or TRBV12-4 to TRBJ1-6, with D perhaps matching TRBD1 (5 bases). V was trimmed by 7 bases and J by 9 bases, leaving 13 bases between them. This CDR3 has 13 amino acids. CDR3 in amino acids: CASTLTGGSPLHF. In nucleotides, the CDR3 is TGTGCCAGCACCCTCACGGGGGGTTCACCCCTCCACTTT.

CDR3 bases: TGTGCCAGCATTAGTAGCGGGGAAAGCTCCTACAATGAGCAGTTCTTC. Residues: CASISSGESSYNEQFF. This chain joins TRBV6-5 and TRBJ2-1; TRBD2 matches 8 bases. Germline-derived CDR1 and CDR2 are MNHEY and SVGAGI. Trimming at V came to 7 bases and at J to 0 bases, leaving 8 bases not matched to a gene. The CDR3 covers 16 residues.

The chain joins TRBV29-1 to TRBJ2-5, with D uncertain. Deletions cut 2 bases from V and 10 bases from J, with 11 bases between. Germline assignment: CDR1 SQVTM and CDR2 ANQGSEA. CDR3 length equals 11 residues. Written as DNA, the CDR3 is TGCAGCGTTGAACCGATTGGAAACCAGTACTTC. It translates to CSVEPIGNQYF.

This clonotype appeared a few times. J is TRBJ2-2 and V is TRBV5-1; 11 positions match TRBD2. The trim removed 4 bases at V and 3 bases at J, leaving 5 bases unmatched. The CDR3 spans 16 residues. In germline, CDR1 is SGHRS, CDR2 YFSETQ. Here the CDR3 DNA reads TGCGCCAGCAGCATACTAGCGGGGGTTGACACCGGGGAGCTGTTTTTT. This gives the protein CASSILAGVDTGELFF.

V usage is TRBV15 and J usage is TRBJ1-1; D not certain. This CDR3 has 12 amino acids. Trimming cost V 1 base and J 3 bases, with 3 bases left between them. Germline CDR1 is LNHNV and CDR2 is YYDKDF (reference sequence). The CDR3 nucleotides are TGTGCCACCAGCAGAGGCTACACTGAAGCTTTCTTT. The encoded protein is CATSRGYTEAFF.

This clonotype came up a few times. The rearrangement joins TRBV6-1 to TRBJ2-7; TRBD1 matches at 11 bases. Germline V gene sequence: CDR1 MNHNS, CDR2 SASEGT. After removal of 6 bases from V and 3 bases from J, the junction contained 7 bases not matched to a gene. This CDR3 has 15 residues. Here the CDR3 DNA reads TGTGCCAGCAGCGACTGGACAGGGGGCGACTACGAGCAGTACTTC. This translates into CASSDWTGGDYEQYF.

This chain links TRBV20-1 with TRBJ2-7, with D possibly matching TRBD2 (5 bases). The length of the CDR3 is 14 residues. V was pared by 6 bases and J by 0 bases, with 15 bases between. CDR1 and CDR2 from the germline V gene are DFQATT and SNEGSKA (reference sequence). In DNA form, the CDR3 reads TGCAGTGCCACCCCCGGAGGCGGCTCCTACGAGCAGTACTTC. Its protein is CSATPGGGSYEQYF.

This clonotype has a handful of counts. The V gene is TRBV7-9, the J gene TRBJ1-2; perhaps TRBD1 as D (5 bases). From germline, CDR1 is SEHNR and CDR2 FQNEAQ (reference sequence). V lost 4 bases and J lost 5, with 11 bases in between. The CDR3 totals 13 residues. CDR3 DNA sequence: TGTGCCAGCAGCTGGGGACCGGAATATGGCTACACCTTC. It is translated as CASSWGPEYGYTF.

The V call is TRBV7-8, the J call TRBJ1-2, with D possibly TRBD1 on 6 matching bases. Germline CDR1 and CDR2: SGHVS and FQNEAQ. Between the trimmed V and J ends, which lost 3 bases and 6 bases, there was a span of 17 bases. This CDR3 is built from 15 residues. CDR3 amino acids: CASSLNSGTLHGYTF. In DNA, the CDR3 is TGTGCCAGCAGCTTGAACTCGGGGACACTTCATGGCTACACCTTC.

V gene TRBV7-2 combines with J gene TRBJ2-1; 9 nucleotides line up with TRBD1. The CDR3 length is 15 residues. CDR1 is SGHTA and CDR2 is FQGNSA in the germline V gene. The trim removed 5 bases at V and 3 bases at J, leaving 5 bases unmatched. The CDR3 here is CASSETGGIYNEQFF. The CDR3, as DNA: TGTGCCAGCAGCGAAACAGGGGGCATCTACAATGAGCAGTTCTTC.

In its sample, this clonotype was seen a few times. The gene calls are TRBV20-1 and TRBJ2-5; D call uncertain. From germline, CDR1 is DFQATT and CDR2 SNEGSKA (reference sequence). V gave up 1 base and J gave up 4 bases, with 13 bases separating them. This CDR3 spans 14 amino acids. CDR3 in amino acids: CSARVSSPLETQYF. The CDR3 region has the DNA TGCAGTGCTAGAGTCTCATCCCCCCTAGAGACCCAGTACTTC.

This chain joins TRBV19 and TRBJ1-1, with no clear D. The CDR3 is 17 amino acids. Trimming pared 4 bases from V and 4 bases from J, leaving 22 bases between. Per the germline V gene, CDR1 is LNHDA and CDR2 is SQIVND (reference sequence). CDR3 in amino acids: CASSTPQSRVMGTEAFF. As DNA, the CDR3 is TGTGCCAGTAGTACTCCCCAGTCGAGGGTTATGGGCACTGAAGCTTTCTTT.